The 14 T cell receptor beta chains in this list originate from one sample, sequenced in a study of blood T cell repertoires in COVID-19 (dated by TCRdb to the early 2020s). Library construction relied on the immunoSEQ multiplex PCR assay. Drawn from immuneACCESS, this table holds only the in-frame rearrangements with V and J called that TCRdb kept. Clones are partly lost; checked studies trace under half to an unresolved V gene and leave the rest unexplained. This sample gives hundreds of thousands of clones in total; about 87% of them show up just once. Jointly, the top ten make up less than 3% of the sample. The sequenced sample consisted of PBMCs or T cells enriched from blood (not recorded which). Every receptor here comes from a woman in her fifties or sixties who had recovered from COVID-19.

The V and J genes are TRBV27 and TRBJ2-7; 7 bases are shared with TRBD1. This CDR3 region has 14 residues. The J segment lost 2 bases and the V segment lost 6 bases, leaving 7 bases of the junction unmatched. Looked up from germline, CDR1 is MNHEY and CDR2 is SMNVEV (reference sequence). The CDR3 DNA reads TGTGCCAGCAGGCTTGGGACAGCAGCCTACGAGCAGTACTTC. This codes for CASRLGTAAYEQYF.

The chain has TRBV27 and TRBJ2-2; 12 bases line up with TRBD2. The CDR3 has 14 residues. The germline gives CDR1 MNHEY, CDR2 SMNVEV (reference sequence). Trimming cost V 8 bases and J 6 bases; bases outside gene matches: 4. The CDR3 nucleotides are TGTGCCAGCTTCGCTAGCGGGAGGGCCGGGGAGCTGTTTTTT. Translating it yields CASFASGRAGELFF.

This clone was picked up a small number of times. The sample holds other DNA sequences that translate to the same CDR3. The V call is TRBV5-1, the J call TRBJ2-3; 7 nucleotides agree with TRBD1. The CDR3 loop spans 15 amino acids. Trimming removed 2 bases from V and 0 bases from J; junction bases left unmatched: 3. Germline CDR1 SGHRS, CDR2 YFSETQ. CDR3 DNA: TGCGCCAGCAGCTTAACAGGGGTTAGCACAGATACGCAGTATTTT. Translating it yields CASSLTGVSTDTQYF. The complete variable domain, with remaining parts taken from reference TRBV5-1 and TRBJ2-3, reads KAGVTQTPRYLIKTRGQQVTLSCSPISGHRSVSWYQQTPGQGLQFLFEYFSETQRNKGNFPGRFSGRQFSNSRSEMNVSTLELGDSALYLCASSLTGVSTDTQYFGPGTRLTVL.

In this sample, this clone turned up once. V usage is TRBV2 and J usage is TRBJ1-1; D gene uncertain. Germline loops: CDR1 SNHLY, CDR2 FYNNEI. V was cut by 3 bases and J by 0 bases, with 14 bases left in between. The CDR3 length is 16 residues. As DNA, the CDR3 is TGTGCCAGCAGTGAGAGCGGAGGAGGAATGAACACTGAAGCTTTCTTT. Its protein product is CASSESGGGMNTEAFF.

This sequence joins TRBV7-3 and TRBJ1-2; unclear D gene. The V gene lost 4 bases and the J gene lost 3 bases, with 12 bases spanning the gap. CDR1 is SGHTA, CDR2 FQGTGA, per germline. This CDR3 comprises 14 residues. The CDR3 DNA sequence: TGTGCCAGCAGCTCTGGACTGGGAGACTATGGCTACACCTTC. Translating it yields CASSSGLGDYGYTF.

The CDR3 is CASSPARGTDTQYF. CDR3 DNA sequence: TGTGCCAGTAGCCCCGCCAGGGGCACAGATACGCAGTATTTT. V and J are TRBV19 and TRBJ2-3; maybe TRBD1 (5 bases). The CDR3 has 14 amino acids. Germline CDR1 and CDR2: LNHDA and SQIVND (reference sequence). With 6 bases removed from V and 1 base from J, the gap between germline ends came to 11 bases.

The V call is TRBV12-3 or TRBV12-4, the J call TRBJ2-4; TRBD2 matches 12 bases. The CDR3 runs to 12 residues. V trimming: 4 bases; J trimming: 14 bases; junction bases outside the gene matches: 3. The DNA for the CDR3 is TGTGCCAGCAGTTCAAGACTAGCGGGAGAGTACTTC. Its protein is CASSSRLAGEYF.

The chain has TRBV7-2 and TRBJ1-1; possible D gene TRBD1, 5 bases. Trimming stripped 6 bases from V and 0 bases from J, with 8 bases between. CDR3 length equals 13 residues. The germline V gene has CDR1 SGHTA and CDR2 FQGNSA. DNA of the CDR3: TGTGCCAGCAGGAAACAGGTGAACACTGAAGCTTTCTTT. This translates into CASRKQVNTEAFF.

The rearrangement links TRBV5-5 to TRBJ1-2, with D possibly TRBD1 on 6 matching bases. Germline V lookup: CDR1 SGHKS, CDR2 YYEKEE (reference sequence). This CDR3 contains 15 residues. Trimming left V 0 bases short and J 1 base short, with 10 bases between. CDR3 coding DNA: TGTGCCAGCAGCTTGGGGACAGTGATTAACTATGGCTACACCTTC. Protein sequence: CASSLGTVINYGYTF.

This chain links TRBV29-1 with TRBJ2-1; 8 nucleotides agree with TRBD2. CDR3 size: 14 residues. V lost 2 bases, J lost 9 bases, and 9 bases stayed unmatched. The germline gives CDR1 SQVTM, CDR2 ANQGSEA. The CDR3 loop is CSVELRLAGGEQFF. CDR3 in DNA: TGCAGCGTTGAACTTCGTCTAGCGGGCGGTGAGCAGTTCTTC.

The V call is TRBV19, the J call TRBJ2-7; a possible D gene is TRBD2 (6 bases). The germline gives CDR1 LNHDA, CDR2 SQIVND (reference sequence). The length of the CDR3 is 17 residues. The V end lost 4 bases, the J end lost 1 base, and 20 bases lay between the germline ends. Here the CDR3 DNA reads TGTGCCAGTAGTACGGGAGACAGAGTCTCAAAATCCTACGAGCAGTACTTC. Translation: CASSTGDRVSKSYEQYF.

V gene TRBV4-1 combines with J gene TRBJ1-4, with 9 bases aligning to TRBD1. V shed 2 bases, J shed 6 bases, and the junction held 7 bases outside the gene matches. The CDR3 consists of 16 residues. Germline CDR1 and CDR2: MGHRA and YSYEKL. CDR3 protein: CASSQRLQGAHEKLFF. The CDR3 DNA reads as TGCGCCAGCAGCCAAAGATTACAGGGGGCGCATGAAAAACTGTTTTTT.

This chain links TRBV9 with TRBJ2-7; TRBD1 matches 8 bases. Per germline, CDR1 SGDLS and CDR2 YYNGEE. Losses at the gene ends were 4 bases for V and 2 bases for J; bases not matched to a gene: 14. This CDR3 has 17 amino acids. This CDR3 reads CASSSRPLGQGAYEQYF. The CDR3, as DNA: TGTGCCAGCAGCTCCCGGCCACTAGGACAGGGAGCCTACGAGCAGTACTTC.

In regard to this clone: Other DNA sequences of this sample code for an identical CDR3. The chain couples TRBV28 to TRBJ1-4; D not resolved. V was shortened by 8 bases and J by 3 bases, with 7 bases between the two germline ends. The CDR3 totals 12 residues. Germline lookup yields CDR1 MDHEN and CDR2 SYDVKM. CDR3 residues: CASGRSNEKLFF. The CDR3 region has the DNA TGTGCCAGCGGTCGGTCTAATGAAAAACTGTTTTTT.